The entry below gives a single TCR beta chain sequence along with its context. The data were produced by immunoSEQ multiplex PCR, yet TCRdb's version contains in-frame clones alone and is incomplete. The table has about 240,000 clones, around four fifths seen once. The Seattle patients joined while their infection was active and were tracked longitudinally afterward. The sample is drawn from a study of blood T cell repertoires in COVID-19. Study-level information: From the United States, Italy and Spain came samples of acute and convalescent COVID-19.

Between the trimmed V and J ends, which lost 8 bases and 7 bases, there was a span of 17 bases. The CDR3 consists of 13 residues. The TCR was taken from a woman older than 75 with COVID-19, enrolled during active disease. The chain recombines TRBV12-3 or TRBV12-4 with TRBJ1-1; possible D gene TRBD1, 5 bases. The sample consisted of peripheral blood. DNA for the CDR3: TGTGCCAGCCGTAGGGGTAGGGGCCGTGAAGCTTTCTTT. Residues: CASRRGRGREAFF.